The 10 T cell receptor beta chains below were found in one sample sequenced in a study of regulatory and conventional T cells in RAG deficiency. Produced via immunoSEQ multiplex PCR; TCRdb's table is partial and in-frame only. Of over 45,000 clones in the sample, over 80% were seen once. Conventional CD4+ T cells were sorted from blood as CD25-low CD127-high cells. The same data also contributed to another study, on regulatory T cells. Per that study: The PCR used 52 TRBV and 13 TRBJ primers.

Input material: CD4+ effector T cells sorted from blood. The receptors derive from a human donor in good health.

The chain is built from TRBV9 and TRBJ2-1, with 9 bases matching TRBD1. Germline CDR1 SGDLS, CDR2 YYNGEE. J lost 6 bases, V lost 0 bases, and 10 bases had no gene match. The CDR3 totals 17 residues. The CDR3 DNA is TGTGCCAGCAGCGTAGGTCTGGCGGGACAGGGTCCCAATGAGCAGTTCTTC. The encoded protein is CASSVGLAGQGPNEQFF.

The chain recombines TRBV5-6 with TRBJ2-3; D is uncertain. Germline CDR1 reads SGHDT; CDR2 reads YYEEEE. The CDR3 is 16 residues long. Trimming left V 6 bases short and J 2 bases short, with 19 bases between. CDR3 loop: CASTPLRATNTDTQYF. As DNA, the CDR3 is TGTGCCAGCACCCCACTTCGGGCTACCAACACAGATACGCAGTATTTT.

This chain connects TRBV6-1 to TRBJ1-1; D is uncertain. CDR3 length: 13 amino acids. The V end lost 2 bases, the J end lost 6 bases, and 10 bases lay between the germline ends. Looked up from germline, CDR1 is MNHNS and CDR2 is SASEGT. CDR3 nucleotides: TGTGCCAGCAGTGAAAGCTTCTATCCTGAAGCTTTCTTT. Protein sequence: CASSESFYPEAFF.

This clone was seen a few times. J is TRBJ2-1 and V is TRBV11-3; perhaps TRBD2 as D (6 bases). Germline V gene lookup returns CDR1 SGHNT and CDR2 YENEEA. The CDR3 has 15 amino acids. With 2 bases removed from V and 4 bases from J, the gap between germline ends came to 12 bases. The CDR3 bases are TGTGCCAGCAGCTTACCATACGCGGGATACAATGAGCAGTTCTTC. Translation: CASSLPYAGYNEQFF.

Concerning this clone: The sample has other DNA sequences that encode this CDR3 too. The genes are TRBV5-1 and TRBJ1-1; the D is unclear. V shed 0 bases and J shed 4 bases, with 13 bases lying between them. CDR3 length: 15 residues. Germline V gene data show CDR1 as SGHRS and CDR2 as YFSETQ. DNA of the CDR3: TGCGCCAGCAGCTTGGGGGGTGTGGTTGGCACTGAAGCTTTCTTT. Translating it yields CASSLGGVVGTEAFF.

The rearrangement links TRBV5-1 to TRBJ1-3; D unclear. Germline V CDR1 and CDR2: SGHRS, YFSETQ. This CDR3 spans 14 amino acids. The V and J ends lost 0 bases and 0 bases respectively, with 4 bases between them. The CDR3 DNA reads TGCGCCAGCAGCTTGGAGGTCTCTGGAAACACCATATATTTT. This translates into CASSLEVSGNTIYF.

This chain links TRBV18 with TRBJ1-1, with TRBD1 identical over 9 bases. Germline V gene lookup returns CDR1 KGHSH and CDR2 LQKENI. This CDR3 spans 15 amino acids. V was pared by 3 bases and J by 4 bases, with 6 bases of the junction left unmatched. The CDR3 loop reads CASSPRTGAGTEAFF. CDR3 nucleotide sequence: TGTGCCAGCTCACCCCGGACAGGGGCGGGCACTGAAGCTTTCTTT.

V usage is TRBV7-9 and J usage is TRBJ1-1; D is unclear. The CDR3 covers 14 residues. Looked up from germline, CDR1 is SEHNR and CDR2 is FQNEAQ (reference sequence). Trimming pared 6 bases from V and 8 bases from J, leaving 19 bases between. The CDR3 nucleotides read TGTGCCAGCAGTCGTGTAGGGTCGTCACTGGAAGCTTTCTTT. It specifies CASSRVGSSLEAFF. Full variable domain (missing parts from reference TRBV7-9 and TRBJ1-1): DTGVSQNPRHKITKRGQNVTFRCDPISEHNRLYWYRQTLGQGPEFLTYFQNEAQLEKSRLLSDRFSAERPKGSFSTLEIQRTEQGDSAMYLCASSRVGSSLEAFFGQGTRLTVV.

The genes are TRBV6-5 and TRBJ1-1; the D gene is possibly TRBD1 (6 bases). V lost 5 bases to trimming and J lost 12 bases, with 13 bases between them. Looked up from germline, CDR1 is MNHEY and CDR2 is SVGAGI. CDR3 length: 11 residues. The CDR3 loop is CASSPQGTSFF. CDR3 bases: TGTGCCAGCAGTCCACAGGGTACGTCTTTCTTT.

Regarding this clone: Other nucleotide sequences in the sample specify the same CDR3. The chain joins TRBV15 to TRBJ2-1; 14 bases line up with TRBD2. The CDR3 contains 22 residues. V gave up 0 bases and J gave up 0 bases; unmatched junction bases: 13. Per the germline V gene, CDR1 is LNHNV and CDR2 is YYDKDF (reference sequence). The CDR3 nucleotides are TGTGCCACCAGCAGAGAGAGTATTATAGGACTAGCGGGGGGCCACTCCTACAATGAGCAGTTCTTC. Its protein is CATSRESIIGLAGGHSYNEQFF.